Many counts were recorded for the clone carrying this T cell receptor (beta chain). What it binds is unknown. This sample was included in a study of T-cell reconstitution after alpha-beta-depleted transplantation in children. General observations from the study: Some patients' high day-60 TCRbeta diversity was traced to surviving recipient T cells and thymic progenitors. At the one-year point after transplant, T-cell counts and TCRbeta diversity were found to come mostly from T cells that had been newly produced. Reportedly, alpha-beta T cells present about two months post-transplant originated from several hundred expanded clones of graft origin.

For TCRbeta, the library was prepared with unique molecular identifiers. MiXCR, run by TCRdb on the PCR reads, gives a single entry per CDR3 protein. The data hold under 70,000 distinct CDR3 sequences, with roughly a tenth observed a single time. There are 14 residues in the CDR3. The germline CDR1 and CDR2 sequences are MGHDK and SYGVNS. Trimming took 7 bases from V and 4 from J, leaving 16 bases between them. V is TRBV25-1 and J is TRBJ1-2; possible D gene TRBD1, 6 bases. Sequenced here: PBMCs, sampled before TCRalphabeta/CD19-depleted stem cell transplant. The origin of this receptor is a boy aged 10-17 years with acute myeloid leukemia, due to receive a stem cell transplant. The CDR3, as DNA: TGTGCCAGCACTCCCTCGGGACACCTCTATGGCTACACCTTC. It codes for CASTPSGHLYGYTF.